This T cell receptor (beta chain) was sequenced for a study of shared clonotypes between healthy human individuals. The data were produced by immunoSEQ multiplex PCR, yet TCRdb's version contains in-frame clones alone and is incomplete. Counted here are about 1.5 million clones, 95% to 99% occurring once; the ten biggest clones make up around 0.45%. This CDR3 is 15 amino acids long. The trim removed 5 bases at V and 3 bases at J, leaving 6 bases unmatched. Germline assignment: CDR1 SGHTA and CDR2 FQGNSA. This receptor was obtained from a man in his thirties or forties in good health. The V and J genes are TRBV7-2 and TRBJ2-7; TRBD2 agrees at 11 bases. The sequenced sample consisted of naive CD4+ T cells sorted from blood. As to subset: CD45RA+ positively selected. The CDR3 spells CASSEGLADYYEQYF. CDR3 in DNA: TGTGCCAGCAGCGAGGGACTAGCGGACTACTACGAGCAGTACTTC.